Listed below are T cell receptor beta chains from one sample, sequenced in a study of T cell responses to AZD1222 COVID-19 vaccine. Method: immunoSEQ multiplex PCR; TCRdb's copy keeps in-frame clones and lacks some. The sample consists of over 130,000 clones, 80% to 95% of them appearing once. The starting material was peripheral blood, obtained 28 days after the second AZD1222 dose. Receptors originate from an adult who received the AZD1222 COVID-19 vaccine. The CDR3 runs from the conserved cysteine through the conserved F or W. A D gene is named only where the DNA matches it firmly. Only part of the rows carry a size: once, few, many, or a class if the clone is expanded.

CDR3 protein | CDR3 DNA | clone size | D gene | J gene | V gene
CASSEQTGQNTEAFF | TGTGCCAGCAGTGAACAGACAGGGCAGAACACTGAAGCTTTCTTT | NA | TRBD1 | TRBJ1-1 | TRBV6-1
CASSPRVRNINTEAFF | TGTGCCAGCTCACCGAGGGTCAGGAACATAAACACTGAAGCTTTCTTT | NA | NA | TRBJ1-1 | TRBV18
CASSIRGHSGANVLTF | TGTGCCAGTAGTATTAGGGGGCACTCTGGGGCCAACGTCCTGACTTTC | once | TRBD1 | TRBJ2-6 | TRBV19
CASSEAVGHSTNEKLFF | TGTGCCAGCAGTGAAGCGGTGGGCCACTCAACTAATGAAAAACTGTTTTTT | NA | NA | TRBJ1-4 | TRBV2
CASSYSHLTTDEQFF | TGTGCCAGCAGTTACTCCCACCTGACTACCGATGAGCAGTTCTTC | NA | NA | TRBJ2-1 | TRBV6-5
CASRPDTANTEAFF | TGTGCCAGCAGACCGGACACAGCGAACACTGAAGCTTTCTTT | NA | NA | TRBJ1-1 | TRBV5-5
CASSEARFGSPLHF | TGTGCCAGCAGTGAAGCTAGGTTTGGGTCACCCCTCCACTTT | few | NA | TRBJ1-6 | TRBV6-4
CASAAATEAFF | TGTGCCAGCGCAGCGGCCACTGAAGCTTTCTTT | NA | NA | TRBJ1-1 | TRBV2
CASSTFWETAKNIQYF | TGTGCCAGCAGCACCTTTTGGGAGACGGCCAAAAACATTCAGTACTTC | NA | NA | TRBJ2-4 | TRBV21-1
CASSLPQGLNEQFF | TGCGCCAGCAGCCTCCCCCAGGGTTTAAATGAGCAGTTCTTC | NA | NA | TRBJ2-1 | TRBV5-1
CASTPTSGTYEQYF | TGCGCCAGCACCCCGACTAGCGGAACTTACGAGCAGTACTTC | NA | TRBD2 | TRBJ2-7 | TRBV5-1
CASSPGRDYEQYF | TGTGCCAGCTCACCGGGACGGGATTACGAGCAGTACTTC | once | NA | TRBJ2-7 | TRBV18
CASSLLNGYTF | TGTGCCAGCAGCTTGCTGAATGGCTACACCTTC | NA | NA | TRBJ1-2 | TRBV5-8
CASSPGLAADTQYF | TGTGCCAGCAGTCCGGGACTAGCGGCAGATACGCAGTATTTT | NA | TRBD2 | TRBJ2-3 | TRBV6-4
CASSPVDGETQYF | TGTGCCAGCAGCCCCGTGGACGGAGAGACCCAGTACTTC | NA | NA | TRBJ2-5 | TRBV11-2
CASSLDPTDNYGYTF | TGTGCCAGCAGCTTAGACCCGACAGACAACTATGGCTACACCTTC | NA | NA | TRBJ1-2 | TRBV7-8
CASSKRDNQPQHF | TGCGCCAGCAGCAAAAGGGACAATCAGCCCCAGCATTTT | once | NA | TRBJ1-5 | TRBV4-1
CSVEYWTSGRLEQYF | TGCAGCGTTGAGTATTGGACTAGCGGGAGGCTTGAGCAGTACTTC | NA | TRBD2 | TRBJ2-7 | TRBV29-1
CASSQEVGSIVTEAFF | TGTGCCAGCAGCCAAGAAGTGGGGAGCATAGTTACTGAAGCTTTCTTT | NA | NA | TRBJ1-1 | TRBV14
CASSRLGRSYEQFF | TGTGCCAGCAGCCGCTTGGGGCGAAGCTATGAGCAGTTCTTC | NA | NA | TRBJ2-1 | TRBV7-9
CASSPGGTGGEQYF | TGTGCCAGCAGCCCCGGGGGGACAGGGGGCGAGCAGTACTTC | NA | TRBD1 | TRBJ2-7 | TRBV11-2
CASSPIGTSGSNIQYF | TGTGCCAGCAGCCCGATCGGGACTAGCGGGAGTAACATTCAGTACTTC | once | TRBD2 | TRBJ2-4 | TRBV7-9
CASTRAGGNEQYF | TGTGCCAGCACGAGGGCAGGGGGCAACGAGCAGTACTTC | NA | TRBD1 | TRBJ2-7 | TRBV27
CASSRDPGLYEQYF | TGTGCCAGCAGCCGGGATCCCGGCCTTTACGAGCAGTACTTC | NA | NA | TRBJ2-7 | TRBV3-1/TRBV3-2
CASHMDRGHIPNTEAFF | TGTGCCAGTCACATGGACAGGGGGCATATTCCTAACACTGAAGCTTTCTTT | NA | TRBD1 | TRBJ1-1 | TRBV19
CASSFLGTGGSGYTF | TGTGCCAGCAGTTTTTTGGGGACAGGGGGTAGCGGCTACACCTTC | NA | TRBD1 | TRBJ1-2 | TRBV28
CASSYSGSHYGYTF | TGTGCCAGCAGTTACTCGGGCAGTCACTATGGCTACACCTTC | once | NA | TRBJ1-2 | TRBV6-5
CASSWGRGYGYTF | TGTGCCAGCAGTTGGGGCAGGGGGTATGGCTACACCTTC | NA | TRBD1 | TRBJ1-2 | TRBV6-5
CASSLRLGVEQFF | TGTGCCAGCAGTTTACGTCTGGGGGTTGAGCAGTTCTTC | NA | NA | TRBJ2-1 | TRBV12-3/TRBV12-4
CASSLGPGDGELFF | TGTGCCAGCAGCTTAGGACCGGGGGACGGGGAGCTGTTTTTT | NA | NA | TRBJ2-2 | TRBV7-6
CASAGDGYEQYF | TGTGCCTCAGCGGGAGATGGCTACGAGCAGTACTTC | NA | TRBD2 | TRBJ2-7 | TRBV10-3
CATSRDRDDRGRLGTEAFF | TGTGCCACCAGCAGAGATCGGGATGACAGGGGGAGGTTGGGCACTGAAGCTTTCTTT | NA | TRBD1 | TRBJ1-1 | TRBV15